These 16 T cell receptor beta chains were sequenced from one sample in a study of T-cell reconstitution after alpha-beta-depleted transplantation in children. Preparation of the TCRbeta library involved a method that used unique molecular identifiers. TCRdb re-called the PCR reads through MiXCR, storing one row per CDR3 protein. The table lists about 310,000 distinct CDR3 sequences, roughly 25% of them singletons. The material sequenced was PBMCs, mostly from graft donor cells, taken 180 days after TCRalphabeta/CD19-depleted stem cell transplant. These receptors originate from a male patient between 5 and 17 years old who had a stem cell transplant for acute lymphoblastic leukemia, so the T cells may come from the graft donor.

The rearrangement joins TRBV12-3 or TRBV12-4 to TRBJ2-2; the D is unclear. The CDR3 is 17 amino acids. Trimming removed 6 bases from V and 0 bases from J, with 17 bases in between. The CDR3: CASRPYGGRANTGELFF. In DNA, the CDR3 is TGTGCCAGCAGGCCTTACGGCGGACGGGCGAACACCGGGGAGCTGTTTTTT.

The chain recombines TRBV27 with TRBJ2-3; D remains ambiguous. CDR1 MNHEY and CDR2 SMNVEV come from the germline V gene (reference sequence). The CDR3 has 14 amino acids. The V and J ends lost 3 bases and 2 bases respectively, with 9 bases between them. CDR3 nucleotide sequence: TGTGCCAGCAGTTTCCGGACCTACACAGATACGCAGTATTTT. Translation gives CASSFRTYTDTQYF.

This clonotype was picked up a small number of times. The chain combines TRBV20-1 with TRBJ2-7; no firm D call. The CDR3 has 15 amino acids. The germline CDR1 and CDR2 sequences are DFQATT and SNEGSKA (reference sequence). V gave up 1 base and J gave up 2 bases, with 15 bases separating them. The CDR3: CSARGPTERPYEQYF. CDR3 nucleotides: TGCAGTGCTAGAGGCCCCACGGAGAGACCCTACGAGCAGTACTTC.

Only a few counts were recorded for this clonotype. This chain uses TRBV6-1 with TRBJ2-5, with 12 nucleotides matching TRBD2. This CDR3 has 15 residues. Per the germline V gene, CDR1 is MNHNS and CDR2 is SASEGT. The junction had 12 bases not matched to a gene; V was cut back by 7 bases and J by 9 bases. CDR3 nucleotides: TGTGCCAGCACCCCCGGACTAGCGGGACTTAAACCCCAGTACTTC. This encodes CASTPGLAGLKPQYF.

This chain links TRBV28 with TRBJ2-2, with 9 bases identical to TRBD2. The ends lost 6 bases at V and 6 bases at J; junction bases unmatched: 14. Germline V gene lookup returns CDR1 MDHEN and CDR2 SYDVKM. The CDR3 runs 17 residues. For the CDR3, the DNA is TGTGCCAGCAGAGGGCGGCGCGGGAGGGCCTTCTCCGGGGAGCTGTTTTTT. This translates into CASRGRRGRAFSGELFF.

This clonotype has more than one count but fewer than ten. The CDR3 DNA reads TGCAGTGCCTCGGACAGGAAAAACACCGGGGAGCTGTTTTTT. Residues: CSASDRKNTGELFF. The gene calls are TRBV20-1 and TRBJ2-2; TRBD1 matches 7 bases. Germline CDR1 and CDR2: DFQATT and SNEGSKA (reference sequence). The CDR3 sequence is 14 residues long. The J segment lost 2 bases and the V segment lost 6 bases, leaving 6 bases of the junction unmatched.

The chain links TRBV7-2 to TRBJ1-1; 8 nucleotides line up with TRBD1. The CDR3 loop spans 17 amino acids. After removal of 5 bases from V and 0 bases from J, the junction contained 11 bases not matched to a gene. In germline, CDR1 is SGHTA, CDR2 FQGNSA. CDR3 loop: CASSQLDRGYMNTEAFF. Here the CDR3 DNA reads TGTGCCAGCAGCCAACTAGACAGGGGTTACATGAACACTGAAGCTTTCTTT.

This rearrangement joins TRBV2 to TRBJ2-2; D is possibly TRBD1 (5 bases). The CDR3 consists of 11 residues. Germline lookup yields CDR1 SNHLY and CDR2 FYNNEI. The V end was cut by 10 bases, the J end by 7 bases, with 10 bases between. CDR3 DNA sequence: TGTGCCACCAGGGTAGACGGGGAGCTGTTTTTT. Its translation: CATRVDGELFF. Using reference TRBV2 and TRBJ2-2 for the parts outside the CDR3, the full variable domain is EPEVTQTPSHQVTQMGQEVILRCVPISNHLYFYWYRQILGQKVEFLVSFYNNEISEKSEIFDDQFSVERPDGSNFTLKIRSTKLEDSAMYFCATRVDGELFFGEGSRLTVL.

The chain joins TRBV24-1 to TRBJ2-1, with TRBD2 matching 14 bases. In germline, CDR1 is KGHDR, CDR2 SFDVKD. There are 16 residues in the CDR3. V gave up 9 bases and J gave up 5 bases; unmatched junction bases: 8. CDR3 bases: TGTGCCACCGGGACTAGCGGGAGTTCCCTCAACAATGAGCAGTTCTTC. Its protein is CATGTSGSSLNNEQFF.

In this sample, this clonotype turned up a few times. The chain carries TRBV18 and TRBJ2-5; D may correspond to TRBD1 or TRBD2 (5 bases each). This CDR3 has 16 residues. Per germline, CDR1 KGHSH and CDR2 LQKENI. The V end lost 3 bases, the J end lost 1 base, and 15 bases lay between the germline ends. DNA for the CDR3: TGTGCCAGCTCACCGGGGGATCGCGCTATCCAAGAGACCCAGTACTTC. It encodes CASSPGDRAIQETQYF.

This clonotype was detected a few times. This chain joins TRBV20-1 and TRBJ2-7, with D uncertain. Per germline, CDR1 DFQATT and CDR2 SNEGSKA (reference sequence). The CDR3 totals 11 residues. Trimming left V 5 bases short and J 4 bases short, with 9 bases between. This CDR3 is CSAGVGYEQYF. The CDR3 DNA reads as TGCAGTGCTGGGGTCGGGTACGAGCAGTACTTC.

CDR3 sequence: CASSEKSSGANVLTF. The CDR3 DNA follows: TGTGCCAGCAGTGAAAAGAGCTCTGGGGCCAACGTCCTGACTTTC. V is TRBV6-1 and J is TRBJ2-6; D gene unclear. The CDR3 extends over 15 amino acids. Germline CDR1 reads MNHNS; CDR2 reads SASEGT. The V and J ends lost 2 bases and 0 bases respectively, with 5 bases between them.

This clonotype has just a few counts. J is TRBJ2-5 and V is TRBV29-1; D gene unclear. This CDR3 is 12 amino acids long. The germline CDR1 and CDR2 sequences are SQVTM and ANQGSEA. V lost 7 bases and J 5 bases, leaving 14 bases between the germline ends. As DNA, the CDR3 is TGCAGCGCGTGTTCGGCTGTCGAGACCCAGTACTTC. Translating gives CSACSAVETQYF.

The chain is built from TRBV7-8 and TRBJ2-6; no clear D gene. Trimming removed 5 bases from V and 0 bases from J, with 11 bases in between. This CDR3 comprises 16 residues. Germline V CDR1 and CDR2: SGHVS, FQNEAQ. CDR3 coding DNA: TGTGCCAGCAGCACGAGACTGAACTCTGGGGCCAACGTCCTGACTTTC. This translates into CASSTRLNSGANVLTF.

This chain connects TRBV18 to TRBJ2-7, with 9 bases matching TRBD1. Germline trimming cut 0 bases from V and 3 bases from J; bases unmatched to any gene: 0. The CDR3 runs to 14 residues. Germline V gene sequence: CDR1 KGHSH, CDR2 LQKENI. The DNA for the CDR3 is TGTGCCAGCTCACCACCGACAGGGGGCTACGAGCAGTACTTC. Translated: CASSPPTGGYEQYF.

The rearrangement joins TRBV5-1 to TRBJ2-6, with D tentatively TRBD2 (5 bases). Germline CDR1 SGHRS, CDR2 YFSETQ. Trimming left V 4 bases short and J 0 bases short, with 17 bases between. The CDR3 extends over 18 amino acids. Written as DNA, the CDR3 is TGCGCCAGCAGCCCGCATGGCTATGGGAGCTCTGGGGCCAACGTCCTGACTTTC. Amino acid sequence: CASSPHGYGSSGANVLTF.